This entry lists 18 T cell receptor beta chains sequenced from one sample in a study of OX40 agonist ivuxolimab in advanced cancers. Library preparation used the immunoSEQ multiplex PCR assay. TCRdb re-hosts the immuneACCESS table, in-frame sequences only. Its copies lack some clones; in the studies checked, an unresolved V gene accounts for under half of them, and the cause for the rest is not known. The sample data list approximately 46,000 clones, and approximately 71% of these were observed just once. Around 2.5% of the sample belongs to the ten largest clones. The specimen comprised CD4+ or CD8+ T cells sorted from blood, sampled in a trial of the OX40 agonist ivuxolimab. The receptors derive from an adult with an advanced solid tumor such as melanoma, head and neck, liver or kidney cancer.

The chain couples TRBV7-2 to TRBJ2-5; 8 bases line up with TRBD1. CDR3 length: 14 residues. V gave up 1 base and J gave up 5 bases; unmatched junction bases: 3. The V gene's germline CDR1 is SGHTA and CDR2 FQGNSA. The CDR3 loop reads CASSLGQGFETQYF. CDR3 coding DNA: TGTGCCAGCAGCTTAGGACAGGGGTTCGAGACCCAGTACTTC.

This clone was picked up a small number of times. The chain is built from TRBV11-2 and TRBJ2-1; TRBD2 aligns across 7 bases. The CDR3 length is 19 residues. From germline, CDR1 is SGHAT and CDR2 FQNNGV. The junction had 13 bases not matched to a gene; V was cut back by 0 bases and J by 2 bases. The CDR3 spells CASSLDGVGGRGAYNEQFF. CDR3 nucleotide sequence: TGTGCCAGCAGCTTAGACGGAGTGGGCGGGAGAGGGGCCTACAATGAGCAGTTCTTC.

The chain uses TRBV5-1 and TRBJ2-2; the D gene could be TRBD1 or TRBD2 (5 bases each). CDR3 size: 15 residues. Germline lookup yields CDR1 SGHRS and CDR2 YFSETQ. V was trimmed by 0 bases and J by 5 bases, leaving 11 bases between them. In DNA, the CDR3 is TGCGCCAGCAGCTTGGCGGTAGGGGAGACCGGGGAGCTGTTTTTT. It encodes CASSLAVGETGELFF.

This rearrangement joins TRBV13 to TRBJ1-1; D not resolved. Trimming removed 0 bases from V and 10 bases from J, with 12 bases in between. Germline CDR1 reads PRHDT; CDR2 reads FYEKMQ (reference sequence). CDR3 length: 13 residues. CDR3: CASSLGSLLGAFF. In DNA, the CDR3 is TGTGCCAGCAGCTTAGGATCTCTCCTTGGAGCTTTCTTT.

The rearrangement joins TRBV10-3 to TRBJ2-3; D remains ambiguous. The germline gives CDR1 ENHRY, CDR2 SYGVKD. CDR3 length: 15 amino acids. V lost 3 bases and J lost 0, with 10 bases in between. The CDR3 reads CAISEMTASTDTQYF. In DNA form, the CDR3 reads TGTGCCATCAGTGAAATGACGGCGAGCACAGATACGCAGTATTTT.

V is TRBV9 and J is TRBJ2-2; TRBD2 matches at 15 bases. This CDR3 spans 16 amino acids. The trim removed 4 bases at V and 8 bases at J, leaving 6 bases unmatched. Germline-derived CDR1 and CDR2 are SGDLS and YYNGEE. The CDR3: CASSLGLAGGRGELFF. CDR3 coding DNA: TGTGCCAGCAGCCTAGGACTAGCGGGAGGGAGAGGGGAGCTGTTTTTT.

J is TRBJ1-2 and V is TRBV7-8; D perhaps matches TRBD1 (6 bases). Germline values: CDR1 SGHVS, CDR2 FQNEAQ. The CDR3 has 14 amino acids. V lost 0 bases, J lost 8 bases, and 13 bases lay in between. The CDR3 loop reads CASSLAPGVWGYTF. The CDR3 DNA sequence: TGTGCCAGCAGCTTAGCCCCAGGGGTTTGGGGCTACACCTTC. The full variable domain, with the rest looked up from reference TRBV7-8 and TRBJ1-2, is GAGVSQSPRYKVAKRGQDVALRCDPISGHVSLFWYQQALGQGPEFLTYFQNEAQLDKSGLPSDRFFAERPEGSVSTLKIQRTQQEDSAVYLCASSLAPGVWGYTFGSGTRLTVV.

CDR3 coding DNA: TGTGCCAGCAGCTCCCAAAACGATCAGCCCCAGCATTTT. The encoded protein is CASSSQNDQPQHF. The chain links TRBV7-6 to TRBJ1-5; D is undetermined. V was trimmed by 4 bases and J by 5 bases, leaving 9 bases between them. The CDR3 consists of 13 residues. Germline V gene lookup returns CDR1 SGHVS and CDR2 FNYEAQ. The entire variable domain, with the rest obtained from reference TRBV7-6 and TRBJ1-5, is as follows: GAGVSQSPRYKVTKRGQDVALRCDPISGHVSLYWYRQALGQGPEFLTYFNYEAQQDKSGLPNDRFSAERPEGSISTLTIQRTEQRDSAMYRCASSSQNDQPQHFGDGTRLSIL.

The chain is built from TRBV28 and TRBJ1-2, with 8 bases lining up with TRBD1. Germline lookup yields CDR1 MDHEN and CDR2 SYDVKM. This CDR3 region has 14 residues. V lost 6 bases to trimming and J lost 4 bases; unmatched junction nucleotides: 7. The CDR3 region is CASRPGQESYGYTF. CDR3 bases: TGTGCCAGCAGACCGGGACAGGAGTCCTATGGCTACACCTTC.

The chain recombines TRBV6-1 with TRBJ1-5; D gene unclear. CDR1 and CDR2 from the germline V gene are MNHNS and SASEGT. This CDR3 has 15 residues. Trimming pared 7 bases from V and 5 bases from J, leaving 18 bases between. The chain's CDR3 is CASTGPLTMDQPQHF. In nucleotides, the CDR3 is TGTGCCAGCACTGGCCCGCTCACAATGGATCAGCCCCAGCATTTT.

This clone is classed as medium-sized. V and J are TRBV18 and TRBJ2-5; 13 nucleotides agree with TRBD2. Germline V gene data show CDR1 as KGHSH and CDR2 as LQKENI. The length of the CDR3 is 19 residues. The ends lost 3 bases at V and 1 base at J; junction bases unmatched: 11. The CDR3 protein is CASSPSGTSGALVQETQYF. The CDR3 DNA reads as TGTGCCAGCTCACCCTCCGGGACTAGCGGGGCATTAGTCCAAGAGACCCAGTACTTC.

Relative to its sample, this clone is medium-sized. V and J are TRBV5-4 and TRBJ1-4, with 8 bases aligning to TRBD1. Unmatched junction bases numbered 10, after V lost 7 bases and J lost 5 bases. The CDR3 totals 15 residues. Germline CDR1 SGHNT, CDR2 YYREEE (reference sequence). This CDR3 is CASLKKGQGNEKLFF. CDR3 DNA sequence: TGTGCCAGCCTGAAGAAAGGACAGGGAAATGAAAAACTGTTTTTT.

The chain links TRBV28 to TRBJ1-3; 7 bases line up with TRBD1. Unmatched junction bases numbered 13, after V lost 7 bases and J lost 1 base. The CDR3 totals 17 residues. CDR1 and CDR2 (germline): MDHEN, SYDVKM. Written as DNA, the CDR3 is TGTGCCAGCAATCCAACCCAGGGGGTTAGGTCTGGAAACACCATATATTTT. Protein product: CASNPTQGVRSGNTIYF. Full variable domain (remainder filled in from reference TRBV28 and TRBJ1-3): DVKVTQSSRYLVKRTGEKVFLECVQDMDHENMFWYRQDPGLGLRLIYFSYDVKMKEKGDIPEGYSVSREKKERFSLILESASTNQTSMYLCASNPTQGVRSGNTIYFGEGSWLTVV.

The chain recombines TRBV11-1 with TRBJ2-1, with D tentatively TRBD1 (5 bases). Germline CDR1 reads SGHAT; CDR2 reads FQDESV (reference sequence). Trimming took off 2 bases at V and 5 bases at J, with 10 bases between the two ends. CDR3 size: 14 residues. The CDR3 reads CASSLMGQNNEQFF. The CDR3 bases are TGTGCCAGCAGCTTAATGGGGCAGAACAATGAGCAGTTCTTC.

This clone was seen more than once but under ten times. The rearrangement links TRBV6-1 to TRBJ1-5; D not certain. The CDR3 extends over 13 amino acids. The V gene's germline CDR1 is MNHNS and CDR2 SASEGT. V was cut by 7 bases and J by 4 bases, with 11 bases left in between. CDR3 in DNA: TGTGCCAGCAAAATCGACGGTAATCAGCCCCAGCATTTT. Translated: CASKIDGNQPQHF.

The rearrangement links TRBV30 to TRBJ1-1; D is ambiguous. The CDR3 has 14 amino acids. Germline V gene lookup returns CDR1 GTSNPN and CDR2 SVGIG (reference sequence). Trimming removed 3 bases at V and 4 bases at J, with 15 bases between. Here the CDR3 DNA reads TGTGCCTGGAGATTGACCGGGAGTCGCACTGAAGCTTTCTTT. Protein: CAWRLTGSRTEAFF. Together with reference TRBV30 and TRBJ1-1, the CDR3 gives the full variable domain: SQTIHQWPATLVQPVGSPLSLECTVEGTSNPNLYWYRQAAGRGLQLLFYSVGIGQISSEVPQNLSASRPQDRQFILSSKKLLLSDSGFYLCAWRLTGSRTEAFFGQGTRLTVV.

The chain joins TRBV18 to TRBJ1-1; unclear D gene. V was cut by 6 bases and J by 0 bases, with 17 bases left in between. CDR3 size: 16 residues. Germline CDR1 is KGHSH and CDR2 is LQKENI. The CDR3 nucleotides read TGTGCCAGCTCCCTCGTGGGCCTTCCGATGAACACTGAAGCTTTCTTT. Its translation: CASSLVGLPMNTEAFF.

The rearrangement uses TRBV7-8 and TRBJ2-7; no reliable D call. Looked up from germline, CDR1 is SGHVS and CDR2 is FQNEAQ. This CDR3 spans 14 amino acids. The V end was cut by 1 base, the J end by 7 bases, with 14 bases between. The CDR3 region is CASSLEVQFREQYF. The CDR3 coding sequence is TGTGCCAGCAGCTTAGAGGTGCAGTTCAGAGAGCAGTACTTC.